Listed here are 25 T cell receptor beta chains from one sample, sequenced in a study of blood T cell repertoires in COVID-19. Sequencing used immunoSEQ multiplex PCR; TCRdb keeps in-frame clones, though not all of them. The repertoire holds more than 140,000 clones, with 85% to 90% as singletons. Material: peripheral blood. The origin of the receptors is a woman aged 55-75 years with acute or convalescent COVID-19.

V and J are TRBV7-9 and TRBJ1-5, with D tentatively TRBD1 (6 bases). The germline V gene encodes CDR1 SEHNR and CDR2 FQNEAQ (reference sequence). The length of the CDR3 is 14 residues. V shed 5 bases and J shed 7 bases, with 15 bases lying between them. Written as DNA, the CDR3 is TGTGCCAGCAGCCCAACAGGGTCAGGACAGCCCCAGCATTTT. This sequence encodes CASSPTGSGQPQHF.

The J gene is TRBJ2-1, the V gene TRBV12-3 or TRBV12-4, with TRBD2 as a possible D gene (6 bases). The CDR3 totals 13 residues. V was shortened by 5 bases and J by 15 bases, with 20 bases between the two germline ends. The CDR3 region has the DNA TGTGCCAGCAGTCCTCCGGGACTCCCAGATGCGTTCTTC. Protein product: CASSPPGLPDAFF.

This chain joins TRBV18 and TRBJ2-7; D perhaps matches TRBD1 (5 bases). The CDR3 is 14 amino acids. Germline V gene data show CDR1 as KGHSH and CDR2 as LQKENI. The germline V and J ends were trimmed by 0 bases and 2 bases, with 8 bases remaining between them. The CDR3 coding sequence is TGTGCCAGCTCACCACCGGGGCCGACCTACGAGCAGTACTTC. Its translation is CASSPPGPTYEQYF.

This chain joins TRBV7-2 and TRBJ1-1, with 9 bases that match TRBD1. The CDR3 sequence is 15 residues long. V trimming: 5 bases; J trimming: 4 bases; junction bases outside the gene matches: 8. Germline CDR1 is SGHTA and CDR2 is FQGNSA. The CDR3 nucleotides read TGTGCCAGCAGCCAAGGGGGACAGGGTGGCACTGAAGCTTTCTTT. Protein: CASSQGGQGGTEAFF.

The chain recombines TRBV4-1 with TRBJ2-7, with D maybe TRBD2 (6 bases). The CDR3 runs to 15 residues. Trimming stripped 2 bases from V and 5 bases from J, with 16 bases between. Germline V gene data show CDR1 as MGHRA and CDR2 as YSYEKL. The CDR3 spells CASSQTGTPGDEQYF. The CDR3 DNA reads TGCGCCAGCAGCCAAACCGGGACGCCGGGGGACGAGCAGTACTTC.

This chain links TRBV27 with TRBJ2-2, with TRBD2 as a possible D gene (6 bases). The CDR3 runs to 15 residues. Germline-derived CDR1 and CDR2 are MNHEY and SMNVEV (reference sequence). Trimming pared 2 bases from V and 4 bases from J, leaving 11 bases between. The CDR3 DNA is TGTGCCAGCAGTTTAGTGGGGGGACTCACCGGGGAGCTGTTTTTT. Amino acid sequence: CASSLVGGLTGELFF.

The count of this clone is one. The genes are TRBV5-1 and TRBJ2-7; 9 bases fit TRBD1. Trimming took 3 bases from V and 1 from J; bases not matched to a gene: 5. The CDR3 contains 15 residues. Germline values: CDR1 SGHRS, CDR2 YFSETQ. CDR3 sequence reads: CASSWTGTGSYEQYF. The CDR3 DNA is TGCGCCAGCAGCTGGACCGGGACAGGGTCCTACGAGCAGTACTTC.

This clone has a handful of counts. The chain employs TRBV27 and TRBJ1-3; possibly TRBD1 for D (6 bases). The CDR3 spans 16 residues. Germline lookup yields CDR1 MNHEY and CDR2 SMNVEV (reference sequence). The V end lost 4 bases, the J end lost 0 bases, and 13 bases lay between the germline ends. This chain's CDR3 is CASSSGTWSSGNTIYF. CDR3 nucleotide sequence: TGTGCCAGCAGTTCCGGGACATGGTCCTCTGGAAACACCATATATTTT.

The chain uses TRBV24-1 and TRBJ2-2, with TRBD1 matching over 11 bases. The V gene's germline CDR1 is KGHDR and CDR2 SFDVKD. Unmatched junction bases numbered 2, after V lost 9 bases and J lost 3 bases. The CDR3 is 14 amino acids. This chain's CDR3 is CATGGQGDTGELFF. Written as DNA, the CDR3 is TGTGCCACCGGGGGACAGGGGGACACCGGGGAGCTGTTTTTT.

The chain combines TRBV30 with TRBJ1-2; 9 bases are shared with TRBD1. The CDR3 has 13 amino acids. The V segment lost 5 bases and the J segment 2 bases; nucleotides outside the gene matches: 3. Germline V lookup: CDR1 GTSNPN, CDR2 SVGIG (reference sequence). CDR3 nucleotide sequence: TGTGCCTGGGTCACAGGGGGCAACTATGGCTACACCTTC. The encoded protein is CAWVTGGNYGYTF.

V gene TRBV19 combines with J gene TRBJ2-7; D perhaps matches TRBD1 (5 bases). This CDR3 contains 11 residues. The germline V gene has CDR1 LNHDA and CDR2 SQIVND (reference sequence). Trimming removed 11 bases at V and 5 bases at J, with 13 bases between. The CDR3 region has the DNA TGTGCCTCCAAGGTAGGGGACGAGCAGTACTTC. Its protein is CASKVGDEQYF.

The chain couples TRBV30 to TRBJ1-2, with 7 bases fitting TRBD1. Germline V gene sequence: CDR1 GTSNPN, CDR2 SVGIG (reference sequence). The CDR3 covers 13 residues. J was trimmed by 8 bases and V by 3 bases; bases with no gene match: 9. The CDR3 nucleotides are TGTGCCTGGAGCGGTGGACCAGGGGGGGGCTACACCTTC. Protein product: CAWSGGPGGGYTF.

This chain connects TRBV27 to TRBJ2-1; TRBD2 agrees at 14 bases. CDR1 is MNHEY, CDR2 SMNVEV, per germline (reference sequence). J was trimmed by 7 bases and V by 4 bases; bases with no gene match: 15. The CDR3 sequence is 19 residues long. The CDR3 loop is CASSWGLAGAPLEGNEQFF. In DNA form, the CDR3 reads TGTGCCAGCAGTTGGGGACTAGCGGGGGCCCCACTTGAAGGGAATGAGCAGTTCTTC.

This chain links TRBV3-1 (or the pseudogene TRBV3-2) with TRBJ1-6; no reliable D call. With 0 bases removed from V and 10 bases from J, the gap between germline ends came to 10 bases. Germline CDR1 LGHDT, CDR2 YNNKEL (reference sequence). This CDR3 region has 14 residues. In DNA form, the CDR3 reads TGTGCCAGCAGCCAAGAGCAGGCTATCTCACCCCTCCACTTT. It encodes CASSQEQAISPLHF.

CDR3 region: CASSRTGLGGYTF. Written as DNA, the CDR3 is TGTGCCAGCAGCCGAACAGGGCTTGGAGGCTACACCTTC. This sequence joins TRBV6-5 and TRBJ1-2; D might be TRBD1 (6 bases). This CDR3 is built from 13 residues. Trimming took off 6 bases at V and 8 bases at J, with 16 bases between the two ends. CDR1 MNHEY and CDR2 SVGAGI come from the germline V gene.

This chain uses TRBV7-6 with TRBJ2-7, with D maybe TRBD2 (6 bases). Germline values: CDR1 SGHVS, CDR2 FNYEAQ. CDR3 size: 15 residues. Trimming left V 1 base short and J 2 bases short, with 12 bases between. The CDR3 coding sequence is TGTGCCAGCAGCTTAGGTGCCGGAGGGACCTACGAGCAGTACTTC. The encoded protein is CASSLGAGGTYEQYF. Variable domain in full (rest from reference TRBV7-6 and TRBJ2-7): GAGVSQSPRYKVTKRGQDVALRCDPISGHVSLYWYRQALGQGPEFLTYFNYEAQQDKSGLPNDRFSAERPEGSISTLTIQRTEQRDSAMYRCASSLGAGGTYEQYFGPGTRLTVT.

V usage is TRBV6-1 and J usage is TRBJ2-3, with unresolved D. The CDR3 is 15 amino acids. Germline assignment: CDR1 MNHNS and CDR2 SASEGT. Trimming removed 2 bases at V and 3 bases at J, with 12 bases between. The CDR3 loop is CASSESSLRTDTQYF. The DNA of the CDR3 is TGTGCCAGCAGTGAAAGTTCGTTGAGAACAGATACGCAGTATTTT.

The CDR3 region has the DNA TGTGCCAGCCGTCAGACAGGTATCTCCGAAGCTTTCTTT. It is translated as CASRQTGISEAFF. V is TRBV28 and J is TRBJ1-1, with D tentatively TRBD1 (6 bases). Trimming took 8 bases from V and 8 from J, leaving 18 bases between them. Germline CDR1 reads MDHEN; CDR2 reads SYDVKM. The CDR3 extends over 13 amino acids. Together with reference TRBV28 and TRBJ1-1, the CDR3 gives the full variable domain: DVKVTQSSRYLVKRTGEKVFLECVQDMDHENMFWYRQDPGLGLRLIYFSYDVKMKEKGDIPEGYSVSREKKERFSLILESASTNQTSMYLCASRQTGISEAFFGQGTRLTVV.

V is TRBV2 and J is TRBJ2-7; D might be TRBD2 (7 bases). With 11 bases removed from V and 0 bases from J, the gap between germline ends came to 14 bases. This CDR3 contains 13 residues. The germline V gene has CDR1 SNHLY and CDR2 FYNNEI. CDR3 nucleotide sequence: TGTGCCGGGGGGGCGGGGAGCTCCTACGAGCAGTACTTC. Translation gives CAGGAGSSYEQYF.

The genes are TRBV28 and TRBJ1-1; D not resolved. Germline V gene lookup returns CDR1 MDHEN and CDR2 SYDVKM. The CDR3 contains 15 residues. Trimming stripped 9 bases from V and 4 bases from J, with 21 bases between. The CDR3: CASGSVGRSLTEAFF. The CDR3 DNA reads as TGTGCCAGTGGGTCGGTGGGCAGGTCGCTCACTGAAGCTTTCTTT.

The rearrangement uses TRBV7-2 and TRBJ1-1, with 8 bases matching TRBD1. V lost 5 bases, J lost 5 bases, and 10 bases stayed unmatched. The CDR3 extends over 15 amino acids. Germline V lookup: CDR1 SGHTA, CDR2 FQGNSA. In DNA, the CDR3 is TGTGCCAGCAGCATCCTATGGACAGGGAAGACTGAAGCTTTCTTT. It translates to CASSILWTGKTEAFF.

This chain uses TRBV2 with TRBJ2-7; TRBD1 matches at 8 bases. Trimming at V came to 5 bases and at J to 6 bases, leaving 9 bases not matched to a gene. This CDR3 has 14 amino acids. Germline loops: CDR1 SNHLY, CDR2 FYNNEI. The CDR3 sequence: CASSPQGAQGEQYF. In DNA form, the CDR3 reads TGTGCCAGCAGTCCGCAGGGGGCGCAAGGCGAGCAGTACTTC.

This chain links TRBV9 with TRBJ1-4; 11 bases are shared with TRBD1. The CDR3 contains 16 residues. The trim removed 0 bases at V and 5 bases at J, leaving 3 bases unmatched. Germline V lookup: CDR1 SGDLS, CDR2 YYNGEE. CDR3 region: CASSVGRTGGNEKLFF. Written as DNA, the CDR3 is TGTGCCAGCAGCGTAGGCCGGACAGGGGGCAATGAAAAACTGTTTTTT.

The chain couples TRBV5-1 to TRBJ1-1; D perhaps matches TRBD1 (6 bases). This CDR3 spans 16 amino acids. Trimming took off 4 bases at V and 1 base at J, with 17 bases between the two ends. In germline, CDR1 is SGHRS, CDR2 YFSETQ. The CDR3: CASSTGQPPGNTEAFF. Written as DNA, the CDR3 is TGCGCCAGCAGCACAGGACAGCCCCCGGGGAACACTGAAGCTTTCTTT.

J is TRBJ2-7 and V is TRBV19; the D gene is possibly TRBD2 (5 bases). CDR3 length equals 13 residues. V dropped 5 bases and J dropped 1 base, with 9 bases sitting between them. CDR1 and CDR2 from the germline V gene are LNHDA and SQIVND (reference sequence). The CDR3 spells CASSPDWSYEQYF. The CDR3, as DNA: TGTGCCAGTAGTCCGGACTGGTCCTACGAGCAGTACTTC.